Each of the 8 T cell receptor beta chains below was sequenced from the same sample in a study of T cell repertoires in cytomegalovirus infection. MiXCR, run by TCRdb on the reads, gives a single entry per CDR3 protein. The repertoire holds some 180,000 distinct CDR3 sequences, with 7.5% to 10% as singletons. Sequenced material: PBMCs. Every receptor here comes from a human donor in good health (CMV status not recorded). Some clones in this sample may be carry-over from other donors' samples.

This clonotype has a count of ten or more. The rearrangement joins TRBV7-2 to TRBJ2-5; D is ambiguous. The CDR3 is 11 amino acids. CDR1 and CDR2 (germline): SGHTA, FQGNSA. V shed 4 bases and J shed 7 bases, with 7 bases lying between them. The CDR3 bases are TGTGCCAGCAGCTGGATGGGGACCCAGTACTTC. Its protein is CASSWMGTQYF.

CDR3 DNA sequence: TGTGCCATCAGTGATCCCACAGGGTTTGGCTACACCTTC. Its protein is CAISDPTGFGYTF. The chain links TRBV10-3 to TRBJ1-2; the D gene is possibly TRBD1 (6 bases). The V and J ends lost 3 bases and 7 bases respectively, with 12 bases between them. CDR1 and CDR2 (germline): ENHRY, SYGVKD. The CDR3 has 13 residues.

This clonotype has only a few counts. This chain connects TRBV30 to TRBJ2-1, with D uncertain. The V end was cut by 1 base, the J end by 7 bases, with 11 bases between. The CDR3 is 13 amino acids. Germline V gene data show CDR1 as GTSNPN and CDR2 as SVGIG (reference sequence). CDR3: CAWSAPGSNEQFF. The CDR3, as DNA: TGTGCCTGGAGTGCCCCCGGAAGTAATGAGCAGTTCTTC. Full variable domain (remainder filled in from reference TRBV30 and TRBJ2-1): SQTIHQWPATLVQPVGSPLSLECTVEGTSNPNLYWYRQAAGRGLQLLFYSVGIGQISSEVPQNLSASRPQDRQFILSSKKLLLSDSGFYLCAWSAPGSNEQFFGPGTRLTVL.

There are many counts of this clonotype. The V call is TRBV9, the J call TRBJ2-1; 11 bases line up with TRBD1. J was trimmed by 4 bases and V by 4 bases; bases with no gene match: 4. The CDR3 spans 15 residues. CDR1 is SGDLS and CDR2 is YYNGEE in the germline V gene. CDR3 sequence reads: CASSKGQGGYNEQFF. The CDR3 DNA is TGTGCCAGCAGCAAGGGACAGGGGGGTTACAATGAGCAGTTCTTC.

In this sample, this clonotype turned up many times. The chain couples TRBV7-2 to TRBJ2-7; D not resolved. This CDR3 is built from 13 residues. Germline V CDR1 and CDR2: SGHTA, FQGNSA. Trimming took off 2 bases at V and 6 bases at J, with 11 bases between the two ends. The DNA of the CDR3 is TGTGCCAGCAGCTTAATTGGGGTCCCCGAGCAGTACTTC. It yields the protein CASSLIGVPEQYF.

This clonotype was seen only a few times. This chain connects TRBV19 to TRBJ1-3; no definite D call. This CDR3 is built from 16 residues. Trimming removed 8 bases from V and 0 bases from J, with 17 bases in between. Germline V lookup: CDR1 LNHDA, CDR2 SQIVND (reference sequence). The CDR3: CASCRAGTNSGNTIYF. The CDR3 region has the DNA TGTGCCAGTTGCCGCGCGGGCACCAACTCTGGAAACACCATATATTTT.

This clonotype was counted only a few times. The gene calls are TRBV20-1 and TRBJ2-7; D possibly matches TRBD1 or TRBD2 (5 bases each). V lost 2 bases to trimming and J lost 7 bases, with 18 bases between them. The CDR3 length is 14 residues. The V gene's germline CDR1 is DFQATT and CDR2 SNEGSKA (reference sequence). The CDR3 DNA reads TGCAGTGCTAGAAAACCGGGACCCCCGGGGGAGCAGTACTTC. Its protein product is CSARKPGPPGEQYF.

This clonotype was detected only a few times. The chain couples TRBV7-2 to TRBJ2-2; TRBD2 might be the D (7 bases). This CDR3 contains 16 residues. The V gene lost 5 bases and the J gene lost 4 bases, with 17 bases spanning the gap. Germline lookup yields CDR1 SGHTA and CDR2 FQGNSA. CDR3 region: CASSIVGGPSTGELFF. CDR3 bases: TGTGCCAGCAGCATCGTCGGGGGGCCCAGCACCGGGGAGCTGTTTTTT. Complete variable domain (other parts from reference TRBV7-2 and TRBJ2-2): GAGVSQSPSNKVTEKGKDVELRCDPISGHTALYWYRQSLGQGLEFLIYFQGNSAPDKSGLPSDRFSAERTGGSVSTLTIQRTQQEDSAVYLCASSIVGGPSTGELFFGEGSRLTVL.